This TCR beta chain was identified during a study of T-cell reconstitution after alpha-beta-depleted transplantation in children. General study results and limits: Several hundred graft clones that had expanded were reportedly the source of alpha-beta T cells about two months after transplant. By one year post-transplant, T-cell counts and diversity largely arose from T cells that were newly produced.

Unique molecular identifiers were incorporated during preparation of the TCRbeta library. MiXCR, run by TCRdb on the PCR reads, gives a single entry per CDR3 protein. This table holds about 300,000 distinct CDR3 sequences, around 7.3% found once. The CDR3 is 13 amino acids. V lost 5 bases and J lost 5; bases outside the gene matches: 6. Germline CDR1 SSHAT, CDR2 FNYEAQ (reference sequence). Many counts were recorded for this clonotype. Its antigen is not identified. The receptor was derived from a female patient aged 2-9 years who had a stem cell transplant for Fanconi anemia, so the T cells may come from the graft donor. The sample consisted of peripheral blood, taken 360 days after TCRalphabeta/CD19-depleted stem cell transplant. This chain joins TRBV7-7 and TRBJ2-7; 7 bases align to TRBD1. Here the CDR3 DNA reads TGTGCCAGCAGCCAAAACAGGGGAAACGAGCAGTACTTC. This encodes CASSQNRGNEQYF. The full variable domain, rest sourced from reference TRBV7-7 and TRBJ2-7, is GAGVSQSPRYKVTKRGQDVTLRCDPISSHATLYWYQQALGQGPEFLTYFNYEAQPDKSGLPSDRFSAERPEGSISTLTIQRTEQRDSAMYRCASSQNRGNEQYFGPGTRLTVT.